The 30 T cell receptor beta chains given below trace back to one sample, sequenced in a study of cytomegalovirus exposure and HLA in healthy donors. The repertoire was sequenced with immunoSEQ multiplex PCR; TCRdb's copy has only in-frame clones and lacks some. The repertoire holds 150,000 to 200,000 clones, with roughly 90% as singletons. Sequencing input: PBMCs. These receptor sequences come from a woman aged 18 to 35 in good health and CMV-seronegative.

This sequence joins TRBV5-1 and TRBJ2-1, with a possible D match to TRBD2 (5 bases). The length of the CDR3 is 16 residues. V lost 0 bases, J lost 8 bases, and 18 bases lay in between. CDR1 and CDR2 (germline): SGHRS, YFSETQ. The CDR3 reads CASSLVGSRLGDEQFF. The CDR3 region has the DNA TGCGCCAGCAGCTTGGTAGGGAGCAGGTTGGGCGATGAGCAGTTCTTC.

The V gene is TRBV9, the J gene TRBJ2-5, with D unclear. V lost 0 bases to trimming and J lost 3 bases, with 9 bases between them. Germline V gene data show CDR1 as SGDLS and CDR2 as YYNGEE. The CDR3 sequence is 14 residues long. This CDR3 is CASSVDHFKETQYF. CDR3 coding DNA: TGTGCCAGCAGCGTAGATCACTTTAAAGAGACCCAGTACTTC.

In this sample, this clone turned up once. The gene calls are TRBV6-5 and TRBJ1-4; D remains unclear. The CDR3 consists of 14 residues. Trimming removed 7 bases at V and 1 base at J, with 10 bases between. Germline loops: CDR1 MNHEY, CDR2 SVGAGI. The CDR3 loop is CASIADLTNEKLFF. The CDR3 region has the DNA TGTGCCAGCATAGCAGATCTAACTAATGAAAAACTGTTTTTT.

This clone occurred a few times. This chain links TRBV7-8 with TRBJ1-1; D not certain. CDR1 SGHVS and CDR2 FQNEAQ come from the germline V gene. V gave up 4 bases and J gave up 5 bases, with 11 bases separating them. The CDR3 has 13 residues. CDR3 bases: TGTGCCAGCAGCTCGCAACAGTGGACTGAAGCTTTCTTT. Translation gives CASSSQQWTEAFF.

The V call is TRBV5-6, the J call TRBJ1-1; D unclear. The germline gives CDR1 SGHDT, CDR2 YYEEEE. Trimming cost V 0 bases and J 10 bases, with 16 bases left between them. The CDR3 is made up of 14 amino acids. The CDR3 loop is CASSLVSVRAVAFF. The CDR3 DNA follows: TGTGCCAGCAGCTTGGTCTCGGTCCGAGCGGTAGCTTTCTTT.

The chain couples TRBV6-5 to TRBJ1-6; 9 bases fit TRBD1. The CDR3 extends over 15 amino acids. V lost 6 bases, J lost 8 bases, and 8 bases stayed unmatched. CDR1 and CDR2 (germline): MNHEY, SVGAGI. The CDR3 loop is CASSPEGQGDSPLHF. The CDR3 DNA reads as TGTGCCAGCAGCCCCGAGGGACAGGGTGATTCACCCCTCCACTTT.

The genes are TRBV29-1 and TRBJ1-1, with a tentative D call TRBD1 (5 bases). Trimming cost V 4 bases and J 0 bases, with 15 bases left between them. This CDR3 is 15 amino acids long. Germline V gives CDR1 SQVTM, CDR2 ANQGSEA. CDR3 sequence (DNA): TGCAGCGTTGTAGGGCAGGGCTGGATGAACACTGAAGCTTTCTTT. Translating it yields CSVVGQGWMNTEAFF.

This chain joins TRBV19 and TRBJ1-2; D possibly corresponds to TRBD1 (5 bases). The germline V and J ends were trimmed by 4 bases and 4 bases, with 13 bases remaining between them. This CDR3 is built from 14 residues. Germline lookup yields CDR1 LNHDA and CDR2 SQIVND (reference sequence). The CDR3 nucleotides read TGTGCCAGTAGTACAAACGGACACATCTATGGCTACACCTTC. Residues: CASSTNGHIYGYTF. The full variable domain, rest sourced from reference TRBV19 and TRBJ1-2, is DGGITQSPKYLFRKEGQNVTLSCEQNLNHDAMYWYRQDPGQGLRLIYYSQIVNDFQKGDIAEGYSVSREKKESFPLTVTSAQKNPTAFYLCASSTNGHIYGYTFGSGTRLTVV.

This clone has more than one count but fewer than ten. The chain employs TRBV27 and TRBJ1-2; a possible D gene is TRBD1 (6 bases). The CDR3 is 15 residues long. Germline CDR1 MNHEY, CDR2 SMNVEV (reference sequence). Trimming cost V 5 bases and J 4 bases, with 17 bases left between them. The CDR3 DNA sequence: TGTGCCAGCAGTCCCGCAGGGGTTACTGGCTATGGCTACACCTTC. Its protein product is CASSPAGVTGYGYTF.

The CDR3 protein is CASSLVGRRWPQHF. CDR3 bases: TGTGCCAGCAGCTTAGTAGGCCGGAGGTGGCCCCAGCATTTT. This chain joins TRBV11-2 and TRBJ1-5; D is unclear. The CDR3 is 14 residues long. Germline assignment: CDR1 SGHAT and CDR2 FQNNGV. Trimming left V 1 base short and J 9 bases short, with 13 bases between.

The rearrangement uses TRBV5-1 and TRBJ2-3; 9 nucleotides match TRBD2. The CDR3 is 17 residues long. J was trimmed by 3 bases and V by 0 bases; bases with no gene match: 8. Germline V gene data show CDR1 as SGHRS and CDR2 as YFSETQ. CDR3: CASSLGRAGGLTDTQYF. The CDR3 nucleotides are TGCGCCAGCAGCTTGGGCCGCGCGGGAGGGTTGACAGATACGCAGTATTTT.

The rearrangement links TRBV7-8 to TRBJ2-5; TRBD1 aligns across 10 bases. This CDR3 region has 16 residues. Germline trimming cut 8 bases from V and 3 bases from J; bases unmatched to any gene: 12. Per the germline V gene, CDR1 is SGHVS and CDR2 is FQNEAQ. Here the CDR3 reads CASSGRQGASEETQYF. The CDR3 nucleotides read TGTGCCAGCTCCGGCAGACAGGGGGCGAGTGAAGAGACCCAGTACTTC.

CDR3 sequence reads: CASSISGSYQPQHF. In DNA form, the CDR3 reads TGTGCCAGTAGTATATCAGGGTCGTATCAGCCCCAGCATTTT. This chain uses TRBV19 with TRBJ1-5, with D possibly being TRBD1 (5 bases). The CDR3 spans 14 residues. Germline CDR1 and CDR2: LNHDA and SQIVND (reference sequence). Trimming shortened V by 2 bases and J by 5 bases, and 10 bases separated the two germline ends.

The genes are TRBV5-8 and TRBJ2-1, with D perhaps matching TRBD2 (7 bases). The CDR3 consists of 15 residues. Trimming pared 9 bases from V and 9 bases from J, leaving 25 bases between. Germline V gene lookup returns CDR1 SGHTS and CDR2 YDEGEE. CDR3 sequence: CATTPGGQISGEQFF. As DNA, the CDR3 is TGTGCCACGACCCCGGGAGGACAGATTTCGGGTGAGCAGTTCTTC. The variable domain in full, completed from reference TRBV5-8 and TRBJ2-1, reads EAGVTQSPTHLIKTRGQQATLRCSPISGHTSVYWYQQALGLGLQFLLWYDEGEERNRGNFPPRFSGRQFPNYSSELNVNALELEDSALYLCATTPGGQISGEQFFGPGTRLTVL.

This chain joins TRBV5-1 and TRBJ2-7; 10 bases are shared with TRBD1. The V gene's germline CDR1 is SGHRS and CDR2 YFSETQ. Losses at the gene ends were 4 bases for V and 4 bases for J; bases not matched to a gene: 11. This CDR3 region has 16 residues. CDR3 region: CASSGGGTGVRYEQYF. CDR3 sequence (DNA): TGCGCCAGCAGCGGTGGAGGGACAGGGGTAAGGTACGAGCAGTACTTC.

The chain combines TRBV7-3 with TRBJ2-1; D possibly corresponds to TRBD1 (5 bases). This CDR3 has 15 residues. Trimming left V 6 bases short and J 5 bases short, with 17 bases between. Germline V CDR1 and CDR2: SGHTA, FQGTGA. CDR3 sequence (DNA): TGTGCCAGCAGAGGGAATTCAGGGAATAACAATGAGCAGTTCTTC. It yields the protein CASRGNSGNNNEQFF.

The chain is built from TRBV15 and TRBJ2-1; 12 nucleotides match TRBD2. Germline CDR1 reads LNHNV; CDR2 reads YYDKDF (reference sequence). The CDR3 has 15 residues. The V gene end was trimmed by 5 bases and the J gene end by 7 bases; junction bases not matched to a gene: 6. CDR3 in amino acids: CATSQTSGSVNEQFF. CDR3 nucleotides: TGTGCCACCAGCCAGACTAGCGGGAGTGTAAATGAGCAGTTCTTC.

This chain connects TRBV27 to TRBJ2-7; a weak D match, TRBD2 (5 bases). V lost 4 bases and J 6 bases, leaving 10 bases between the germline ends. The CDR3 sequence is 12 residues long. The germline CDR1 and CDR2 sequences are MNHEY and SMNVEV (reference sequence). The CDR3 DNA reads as TGTGCCAGCAGTTGGAACCGGGGCGAGCAGTACTTC. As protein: CASSWNRGEQYF.

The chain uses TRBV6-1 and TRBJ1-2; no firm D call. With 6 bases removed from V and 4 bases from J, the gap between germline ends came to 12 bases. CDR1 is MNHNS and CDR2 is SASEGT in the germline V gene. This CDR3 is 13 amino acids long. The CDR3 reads CASRGSGSYGYTF. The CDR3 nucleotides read TGTGCCAGCAGGGGAAGTGGGAGCTATGGCTACACCTTC.

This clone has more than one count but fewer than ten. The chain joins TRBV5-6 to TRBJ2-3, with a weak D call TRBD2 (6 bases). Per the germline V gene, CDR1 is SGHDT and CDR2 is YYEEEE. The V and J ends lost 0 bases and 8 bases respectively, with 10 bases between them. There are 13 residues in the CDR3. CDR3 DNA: TGTGCCAGCAGCTTGGCGGAGGGCAGTACGCAGTATTTT. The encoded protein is CASSLAEGSTQYF. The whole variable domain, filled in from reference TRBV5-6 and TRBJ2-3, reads DAGVTQSPTHLIKTRGQQVTLRCSPKSGHDTVSWYQQALGQGPQFIFQYYEEEERQRGNFPDRFSGHQFPNYSSELNVNALLLGDSALYLCASSLAEGSTQYFGPGTRLTVL.

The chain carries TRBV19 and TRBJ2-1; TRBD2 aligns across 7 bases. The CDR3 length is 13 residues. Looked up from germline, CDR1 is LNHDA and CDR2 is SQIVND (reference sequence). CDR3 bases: TGTGCGTCCCGGGGGGATTTCTTCAATGAGCAGTTCTTC. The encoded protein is CASRGDFFNEQFF.

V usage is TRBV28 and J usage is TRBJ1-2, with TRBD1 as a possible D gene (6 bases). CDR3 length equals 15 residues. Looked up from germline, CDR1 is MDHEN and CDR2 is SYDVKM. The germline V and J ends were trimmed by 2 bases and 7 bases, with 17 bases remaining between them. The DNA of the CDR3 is TGTGCCAGCAGTTTACCGGGGGGCGCAGCGCGTGGCTACACCTTC. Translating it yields CASSLPGGAARGYTF.

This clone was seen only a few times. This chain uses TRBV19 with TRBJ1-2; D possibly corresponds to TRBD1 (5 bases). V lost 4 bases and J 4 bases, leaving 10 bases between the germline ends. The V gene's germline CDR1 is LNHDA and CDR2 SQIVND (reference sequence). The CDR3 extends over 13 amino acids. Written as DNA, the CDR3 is TGTGCCAGTAGTACCCAGGACACCTATGGCTACACCTTC. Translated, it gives CASSTQDTYGYTF.

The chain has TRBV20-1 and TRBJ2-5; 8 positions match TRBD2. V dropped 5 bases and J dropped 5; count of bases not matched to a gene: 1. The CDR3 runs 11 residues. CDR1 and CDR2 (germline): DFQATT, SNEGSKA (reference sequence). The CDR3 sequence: CSAVAGETQYF. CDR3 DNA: TGCAGTGCTGTAGCGGGGGAGACCCAGTACTTC.

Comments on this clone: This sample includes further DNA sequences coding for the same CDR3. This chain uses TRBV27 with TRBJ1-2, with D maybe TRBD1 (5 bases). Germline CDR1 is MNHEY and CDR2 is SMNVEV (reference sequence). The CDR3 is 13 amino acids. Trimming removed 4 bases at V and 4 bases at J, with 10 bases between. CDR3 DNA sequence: TGTGCCAGCAGTTCCCAGGGTCCCTATGGCTACACCTTC. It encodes CASSSQGPYGYTF.

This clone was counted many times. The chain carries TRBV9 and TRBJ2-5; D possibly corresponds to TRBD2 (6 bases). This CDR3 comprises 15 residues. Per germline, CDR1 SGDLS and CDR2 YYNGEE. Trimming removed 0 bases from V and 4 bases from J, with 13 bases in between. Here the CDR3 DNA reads TGTGCCAGCAGCGTAGCCGGTGGCGGGACAGAGACCCAGTACTTC. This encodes CASSVAGGGTETQYF.

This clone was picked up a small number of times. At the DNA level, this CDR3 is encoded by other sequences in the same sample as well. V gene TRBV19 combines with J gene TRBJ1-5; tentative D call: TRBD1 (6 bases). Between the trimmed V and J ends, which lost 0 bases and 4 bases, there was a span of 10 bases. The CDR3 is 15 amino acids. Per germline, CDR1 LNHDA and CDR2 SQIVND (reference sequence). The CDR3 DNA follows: TGTGCCAGTAGTATAGAAGGACAGCTGAATCAGCCCCAGCATTTT. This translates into CASSIEGQLNQPQHF.

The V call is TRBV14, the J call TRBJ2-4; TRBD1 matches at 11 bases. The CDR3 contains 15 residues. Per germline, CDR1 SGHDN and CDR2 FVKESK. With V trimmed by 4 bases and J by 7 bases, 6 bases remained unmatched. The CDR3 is CASSRGTGGYNIQYF. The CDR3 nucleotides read TGTGCCAGCAGCCGTGGGACAGGGGGTTACAACATTCAGTACTTC. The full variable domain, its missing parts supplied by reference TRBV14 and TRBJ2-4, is EAGVTQFPSHSVIEKGQTVTLRCDPISGHDNLYWYRRVMGKEIKFLLHFVKESKQDESGMPNNRFLAERTGGTYSTLKVQPAELEDSGVYFCASSRGTGGYNIQYFGAGTRLSVL.

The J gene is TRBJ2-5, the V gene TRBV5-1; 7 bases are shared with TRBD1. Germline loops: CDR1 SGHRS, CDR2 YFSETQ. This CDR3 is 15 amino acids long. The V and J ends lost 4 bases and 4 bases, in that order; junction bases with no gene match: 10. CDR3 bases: TGCGCCAGCAGCCAACTAACCACAGGGGCAGAGACCCAGTACTTC. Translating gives CASSQLTTGAETQYF.

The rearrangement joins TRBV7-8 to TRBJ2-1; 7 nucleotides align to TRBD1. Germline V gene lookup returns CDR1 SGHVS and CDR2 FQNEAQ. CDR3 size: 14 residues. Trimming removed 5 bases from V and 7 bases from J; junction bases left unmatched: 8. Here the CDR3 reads CASSPTTGSNEQFF. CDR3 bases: TGTGCCAGCAGCCCGACGACAGGGTCGAATGAGCAGTTCTTC.